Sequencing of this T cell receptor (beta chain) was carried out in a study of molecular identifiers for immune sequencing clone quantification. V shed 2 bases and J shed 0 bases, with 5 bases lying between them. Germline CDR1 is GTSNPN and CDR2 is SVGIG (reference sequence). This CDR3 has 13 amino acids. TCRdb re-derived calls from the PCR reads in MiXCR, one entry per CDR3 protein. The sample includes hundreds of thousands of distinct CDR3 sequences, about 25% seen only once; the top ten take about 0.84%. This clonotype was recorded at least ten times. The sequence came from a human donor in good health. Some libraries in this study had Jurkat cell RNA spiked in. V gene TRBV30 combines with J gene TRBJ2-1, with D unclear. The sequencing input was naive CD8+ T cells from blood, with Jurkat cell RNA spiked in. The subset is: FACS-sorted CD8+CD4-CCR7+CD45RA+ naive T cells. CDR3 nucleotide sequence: TGTGCCTGGAGTCTGAGCTCCTACAATGAGCAGTTCTTC. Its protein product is CAWSLSSYNEQFF.